A single TCR beta chain is shown here with its context. Its antigen remains unidentified. The record has no base qualities; no much larger clone is one base away. The immunoSEQ assay amplified TCRB CDR3 regions from roughly 2 micrograms of genomic DNA, or from all available DNA when less than that amount was available. The multiplex PCR employed 60 forward primers targeting TCR V beta segments and 13 reverse primers targeting J beta segments. Synthetic control templates were spiked into each sample at limiting dilution to estimate reads per starting template. The Illumina HiSeq System generated 87 bp sequencing reads. From the authors' description of their analysis: PCR and sequencing errors were removed by merging closely related sequences with a nearest neighbor algorithm. TCR overlap was defined as the percentage of unique tumor TCR beta sequences that were also found in the peripheral blood of the same patient. TCRdb re-hosts the immuneACCESS table, in-frame sequences only. Its copies lack some clones; in the studies checked, an unresolved V gene accounts for under half of them, and the cause for the rest is not known. That table furnishes V, J and clone size, whereas the DNA furnished D and trimming. The table for this sample lists about 87,000 clones; roughly four fifths of them were counted only once. The ten largest clones represent roughly 6.8% of the sample.

Germline trimming amounts to 5 bases on V and 4 bases on J, with 5 as the count of junction bases outside the gene matches. CDR1 and CDR2 were assigned from the germline V gene as MGHRA and YSYEKL. The CDR3 contains 14 residues, cysteine and phenylalanine counted. Solely the CDR3 DNA is kept, with 42 bases framed from the first base. This sample is part of a study of glioma-infiltrating T cells after dendritic cell vaccination (dated by TCRdb to about 2016). Looking at the study overall: The cohort included approximately 15 glioblastoma patients drawn from Phase I and II dendritic cell vaccination trials, of whom 9 were newly diagnosed and 6 had recurrent disease. Patients received autologous tumor lysate-pulsed dendritic cell vaccination between about 2003 and 2013. The vaccine was prepared from monocyte-derived dendritic cells that were cultured for roughly 7 days with IL-4 and GM-CSF and then pulsed overnight with autologous tumor lysate. Each patient got three intradermal injections of the dendritic cell vaccine, spaced at biweekly intervals, in the arm below the axilla. In glioblastoma patients vaccinated with dendritic cells, deep sequencing of TCR beta CDR3 regions served to measure the amount of tumor-infiltrating lymphocytes and to compare repertoires between tumor and blood. Survival after dendritic cell vaccination was correlated with TCR sequencing metrics, including TIL content and tumor-blood repertoire overlap. Results and caveats for the whole study, not just this receptor: After dendritic cell vaccination, a higher estimated pretreatment TIL content predicted longer time to progression and longer overall survival. TCR clonality showed no direct relationship with survival, which suggests that a diverse polyclonal response may be important. The response model built on TCR overlap across three groups was characterized as speculative, with prospective validation still needed. The cohort was small and heterogeneous, with few patients having full blood and tumor sets and even fewer initial-recurrent tumor pairs.

What this sample's time point label stands for: after dendritic cell vaccination, including at tumor progression/relapse. Patients were selected for having adequate residual fresh-frozen tumor tissue and more than two years of available survival data. Although molecular status otherwise differed among the glioblastoma patients, no patient had an isocitrate dehydrogenase mutation. PBMC were collected before vaccination, two weeks after the third vaccination, and at tumor progression when it occurred. Genomic DNA was extracted with the Qiagen DNeasy Blood extraction Kit. The chain is encoded by TRBV4-1 joined to TRBJ2-1; TRBD1 lines up with 7 middle nucleotides. The sequence was obtained from a human donor with glioblastoma. The specimen was blood, collected after dendritic cell vaccination. In nucleotide form, the sequence is TGCGCCAGCAGCGTCAGGACAGGTTACAATGAGCAGTTCTTC. Translation gives CASSVRTGYNEQFF.